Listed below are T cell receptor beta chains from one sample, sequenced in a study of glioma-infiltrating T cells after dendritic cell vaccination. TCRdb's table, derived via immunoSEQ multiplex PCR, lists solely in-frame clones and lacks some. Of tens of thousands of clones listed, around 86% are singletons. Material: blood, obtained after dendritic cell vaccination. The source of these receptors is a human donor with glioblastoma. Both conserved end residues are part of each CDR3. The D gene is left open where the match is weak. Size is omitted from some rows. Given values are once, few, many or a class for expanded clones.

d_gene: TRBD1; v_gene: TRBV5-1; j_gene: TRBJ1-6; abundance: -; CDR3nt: TGCGCCAGCAGCACGGGACAGGGGATAGGATATAATTCACCCCTCCACTTT; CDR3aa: CASSTGQGIGYNSPLHF
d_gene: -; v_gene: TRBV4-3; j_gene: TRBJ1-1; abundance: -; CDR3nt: TGCGCCAGCAGCCAAGATGGGGCGGCACTCATGAACACTGAAGCTTTCTTT; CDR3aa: CASSQDGAALMNTEAFF
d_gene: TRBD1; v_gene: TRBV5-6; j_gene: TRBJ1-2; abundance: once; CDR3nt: TGTGCCAGCAGCGGGACAGGGATGGGCTACACCTTC; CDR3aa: CASSGTGMGYTF
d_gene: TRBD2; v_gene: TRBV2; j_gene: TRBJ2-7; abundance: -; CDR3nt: TGTGCCAGCACGAAGACTAGCGGTGGCTCCTACGAGCAGTACTTC; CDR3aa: CASTKTSGGSYEQYF
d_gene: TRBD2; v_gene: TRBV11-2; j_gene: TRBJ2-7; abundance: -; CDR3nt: TGTGCCAGCAGCTTAGGACTTAGCGGGGGGACCTACGAGCAGTACTTC; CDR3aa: CASSLGLSGGTYEQYF
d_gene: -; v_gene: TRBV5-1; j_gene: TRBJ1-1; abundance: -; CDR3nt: TGCGCCAGCAGCTTGTTGGCGCAGGGGAACACTGAAGCTTTCTTT; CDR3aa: CASSLLAQGNTEAFF
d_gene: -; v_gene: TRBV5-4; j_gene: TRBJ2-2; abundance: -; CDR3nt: TGTGCCAGCAGCTTACTTGGGGCCGGGGGGCGGGTCGGGGAGCTGTTTTTT; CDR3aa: CASSLLGAGGRVGELFF
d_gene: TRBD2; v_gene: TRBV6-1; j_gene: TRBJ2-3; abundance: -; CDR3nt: TGTGCCAGCAGGACTAGCGGGATGAGCACAGATACGCAGTATTTT; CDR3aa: CASRTSGMSTDTQYF
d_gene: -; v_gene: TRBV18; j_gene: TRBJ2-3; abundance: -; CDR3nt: TGTGCCAGCTCATTCGGTAGCACAGATACGCAGTATTTT; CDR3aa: CASSFGSTDTQYF
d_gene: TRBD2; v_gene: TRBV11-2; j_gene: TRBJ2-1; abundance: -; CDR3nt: TGTGCCAGCAGCTCCCTAGCGGGGGGGGCCTTGAATGAGCAGTTCTTC; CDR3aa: CASSSLAGGALNEQFF
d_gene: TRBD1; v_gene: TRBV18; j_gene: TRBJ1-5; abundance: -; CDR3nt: TGTGCCAGCTCACCACAGCAGGGGGGAGGCCAGCCCCAGCATTTT; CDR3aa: CASSPQQGGGQPQHF
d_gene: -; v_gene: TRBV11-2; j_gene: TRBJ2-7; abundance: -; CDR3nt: TGTGCCAGCAGCTTAGGGCCGGGCTACGAGCAGTACTTC; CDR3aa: CASSLGPGYEQYF
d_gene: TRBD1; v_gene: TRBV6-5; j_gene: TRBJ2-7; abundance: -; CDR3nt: TGTGCCAGCAGTTACCTAGAGACAGGGGGCCCCCTTGAGCAGTACTTC; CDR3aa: CASSYLETGGPLEQYF
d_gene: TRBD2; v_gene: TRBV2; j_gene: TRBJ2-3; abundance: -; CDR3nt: TGTGCCAGCAGTCCGTACCTAGCGGGGGTCACAGATACGCAGTATTTT; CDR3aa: CASSPYLAGVTDTQYF
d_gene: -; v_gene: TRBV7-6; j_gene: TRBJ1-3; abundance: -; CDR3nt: TGTGCCAGCAGCCCGATGACCGGGACTGGTGGAAACACCATATATTTT; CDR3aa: CASSPMTGTGGNTIYF
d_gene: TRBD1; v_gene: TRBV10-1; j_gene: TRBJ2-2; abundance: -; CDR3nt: TGCGCCAGCAGTGAGGTGGACAGGCTCACCGGGGAGCTGTTTTTT; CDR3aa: CASSEVDRLTGELFF
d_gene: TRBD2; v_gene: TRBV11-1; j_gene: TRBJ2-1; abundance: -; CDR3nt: TGTGCCAGCAGCTTAGTCCGGGGCGGGGGTGAGCAGTTCTTC; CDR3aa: CASSLVRGGGEQFF
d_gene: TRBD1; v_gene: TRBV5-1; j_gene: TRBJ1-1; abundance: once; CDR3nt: TGCGCCAGCACAGGGGGCTGGGAAGCTTTCTTT; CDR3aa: CASTGGWEAFF
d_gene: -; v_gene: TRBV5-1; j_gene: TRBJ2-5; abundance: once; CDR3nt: TGCGCCAGCAGCTTGGGGGGCTGGATACAAGAGACCCAGTACTTC; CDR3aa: CASSLGGWIQETQYF
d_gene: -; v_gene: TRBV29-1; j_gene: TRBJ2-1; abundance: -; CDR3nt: TGCAGCGTTGAGGCAGGCGAAGGAAATGAGCAGTTCTTC; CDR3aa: CSVEAGEGNEQFF
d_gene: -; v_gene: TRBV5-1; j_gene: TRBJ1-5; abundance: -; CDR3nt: TGCGCCAGCAGCTTGGTCTCGGGAGGCGGGCAGCCCCAGCATTTT; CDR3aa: CASSLVSGGGQPQHF
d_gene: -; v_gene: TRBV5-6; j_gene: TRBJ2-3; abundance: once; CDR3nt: TGTGCCAGCAGCTGGGGGGGCACAGATACGCAGTATTTT; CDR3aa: CASSWGGTDTQYF
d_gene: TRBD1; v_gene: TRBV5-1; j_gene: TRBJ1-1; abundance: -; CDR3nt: TGCGCCAGCAGCCTCCTTGACAGGGCGCACACTGAAGCTTTCTTT; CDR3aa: CASSLLDRAHTEAFF
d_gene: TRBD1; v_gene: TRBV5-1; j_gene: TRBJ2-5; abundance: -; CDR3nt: TGCGCCAGCAGCTTGGCCCCGGGACAGGGGGCGCCGAGGGCATACTTC; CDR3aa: CASSLAPGQGAPRAYF
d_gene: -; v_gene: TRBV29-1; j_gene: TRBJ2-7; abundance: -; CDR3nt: TGCAGCGTTGACGTTACTACTGAGGGAAGGCAGTACTTC; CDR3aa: CSVDVTTEGRQYF
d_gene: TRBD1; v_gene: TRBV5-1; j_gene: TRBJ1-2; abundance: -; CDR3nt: TGCGCCAGCAGCCCGTACGGGACAGGGTCCAACTATGGCTACACCTTC; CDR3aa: CASSPYGTGSNYGYTF
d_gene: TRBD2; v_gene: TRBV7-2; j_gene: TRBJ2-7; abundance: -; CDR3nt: TGTGCCAGCAGCTCATCAGGGACTAGCATGTACGAGCAGTACTTC; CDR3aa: CASSSSGTSMYEQYF
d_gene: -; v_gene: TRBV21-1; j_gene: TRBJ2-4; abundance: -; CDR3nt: TGTGCCAGCAGCAAAGATGGGAGCGGAGGGGCCAAAAACATTCAGTACTTC; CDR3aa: CASSKDGSGGAKNIQYF
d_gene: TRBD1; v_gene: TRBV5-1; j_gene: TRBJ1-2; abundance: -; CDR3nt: TGCGCCAGCAGCTTGGATGCAGGGGGCAGTAACTATGGCTACACCTTC; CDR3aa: CASSLDAGGSNYGYTF
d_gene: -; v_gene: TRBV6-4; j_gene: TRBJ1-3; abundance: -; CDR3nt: TGTGCCAGCTTAAGCGATGGGTACGGGAAATTCTCTGGAAACACCATATATTTT; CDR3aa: CASLSDGYGKFSGNTIYF
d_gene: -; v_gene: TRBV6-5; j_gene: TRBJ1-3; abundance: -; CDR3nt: TGTGCCAGCAGTCCAGGGGTCTCTGGAAACACCATATATTTT; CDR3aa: CASSPGVSGNTIYF
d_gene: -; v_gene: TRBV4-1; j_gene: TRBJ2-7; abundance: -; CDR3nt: TGCGCCAGCAGCCAAGATTCCGGGGTTATCTACGAGCAGTACTTC; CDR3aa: CASSQDSGVIYEQYF
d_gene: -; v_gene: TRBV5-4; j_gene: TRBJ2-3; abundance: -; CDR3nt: TGTGCCAGCAGCGTATTACAGAACACAGATACGCAGTATTTT; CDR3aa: CASSVLQNTDTQYF
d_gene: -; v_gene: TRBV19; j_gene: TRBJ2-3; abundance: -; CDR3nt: TGTGCCAGCCAAACCGGCCAGGGGGGCCCAGATACGCAGTATTTT; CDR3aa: CASQTGQGGPDTQYF
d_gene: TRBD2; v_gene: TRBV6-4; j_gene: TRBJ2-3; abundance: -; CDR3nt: TGTGCCAGCAGTGACCAGGAGCGGGGTACGCAGTATTTT; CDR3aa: CASSDQERGTQYF
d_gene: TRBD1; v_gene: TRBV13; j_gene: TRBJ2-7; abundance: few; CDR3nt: TGTGCCAGCAGCTTAGCCGGACAGGGGACCTCCTACGAGCAGTACTTC; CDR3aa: CASSLAGQGTSYEQYF
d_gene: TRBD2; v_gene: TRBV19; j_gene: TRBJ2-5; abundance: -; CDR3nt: TGTGCCAGTACCCCGGGACTAGCCGAACAAGAGACCCAGTACTTC; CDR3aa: CASTPGLAEQETQYF
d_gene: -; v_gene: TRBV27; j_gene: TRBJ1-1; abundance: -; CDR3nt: TGTGCCAGCAGTTTATGGGGCCGGGACTCCTGGAACACTGAAGCTTTCTTT; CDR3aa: CASSLWGRDSWNTEAFF
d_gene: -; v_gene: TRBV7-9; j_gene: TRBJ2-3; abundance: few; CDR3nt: TGTGCCAGCAGCCGAGGGCCATCCGCAGATACGCAGTATTTT; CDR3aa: CASSRGPSADTQYF
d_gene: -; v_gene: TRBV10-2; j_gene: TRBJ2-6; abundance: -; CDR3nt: TGCGCCAGCAAGAGGGGGGGAACTGGGGCCAACGTCCTGACTTTC; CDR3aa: CASKRGGTGANVLTF
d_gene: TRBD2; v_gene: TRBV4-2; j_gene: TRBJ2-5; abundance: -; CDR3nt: TGTGCCAGCAGCCAGGGGGGACTAGCGGGAGAGGAGACCCAGTACTTC; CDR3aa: CASSQGGLAGEETQYF
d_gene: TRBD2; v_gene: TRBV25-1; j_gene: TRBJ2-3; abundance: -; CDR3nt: TGTGCCAGCAGCATAGCGGGGAGCACAGATACGCAGTATTTT; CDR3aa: CASSIAGSTDTQYF
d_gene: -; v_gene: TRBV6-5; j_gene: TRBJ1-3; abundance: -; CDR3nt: TGTGCCAGCAGTCCTGACAGGAACTCTGGAAACACCATATATTTT; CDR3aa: CASSPDRNSGNTIYF
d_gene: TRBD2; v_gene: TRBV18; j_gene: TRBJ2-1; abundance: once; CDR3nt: TGTGCCAGCTCACTCCAAGGACTAGCGGCCGACAATGAGCAGTTCTTC; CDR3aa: CASSLQGLAADNEQFF
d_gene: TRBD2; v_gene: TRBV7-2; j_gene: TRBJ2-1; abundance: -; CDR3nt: TGTGCCAGCAGCTTTCGACTAGCGGCCCTTCAAACTTACAATGAGCAGTTCTTC; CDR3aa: CASSFRLAALQTYNEQFF
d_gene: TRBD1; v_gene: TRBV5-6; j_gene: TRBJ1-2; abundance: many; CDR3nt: TGTGCCAGCAGCCACGGAAGCGGACAGGGGTATTATGGCTACACCTTC; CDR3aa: CASSHGSGQGYYGYTF
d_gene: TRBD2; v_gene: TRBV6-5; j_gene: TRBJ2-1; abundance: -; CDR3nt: TGTGCCAGCAGCTCCCTAGCGGCCTCTATAAATGAGCAGTTCTTC; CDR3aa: CASSSLAASINEQFF
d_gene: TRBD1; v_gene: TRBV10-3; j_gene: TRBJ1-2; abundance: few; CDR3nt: TGTGCCATCAGTGGGACAGGGTATGGCGGCTACACCTTC; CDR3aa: CAISGTGYGGYTF
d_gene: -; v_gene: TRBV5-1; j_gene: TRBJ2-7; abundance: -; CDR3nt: TGCGCCAGCAGCTTAAGGCGGGACTCCTACGAGCAGTACTTC; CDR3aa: CASSLRRDSYEQYF
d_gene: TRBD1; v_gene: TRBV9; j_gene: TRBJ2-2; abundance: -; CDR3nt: TGTGCCAGCAGCGCCCATAACTTAAGACAGGGGAACACCGGGGAGCTGTTTTTT; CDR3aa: CASSAHNLRQGNTGELFF
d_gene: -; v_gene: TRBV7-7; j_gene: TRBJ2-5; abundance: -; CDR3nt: TGTGCTAGCAGCACCGGGGTCGAGTACCAAGAGACCCAGTACTTC; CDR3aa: CASSTGVEYQETQYF
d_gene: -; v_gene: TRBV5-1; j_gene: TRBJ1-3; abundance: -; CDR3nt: TGCGCCAGCAGCTTACGAGGGAGTGGAAACACCATATATTTT; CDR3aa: CASSLRGSGNTIYF
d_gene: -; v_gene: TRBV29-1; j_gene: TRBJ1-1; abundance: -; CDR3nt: TGCAGCGTTGAAAGGGGCGGAAGGAACACTGAAGCTTTCTTT; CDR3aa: CSVERGGRNTEAFF
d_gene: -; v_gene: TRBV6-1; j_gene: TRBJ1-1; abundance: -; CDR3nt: TGTGCCAGTTTTGGCGGACAGTTGAACACTGAAGCTTTCTTT; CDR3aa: CASFGGQLNTEAFF
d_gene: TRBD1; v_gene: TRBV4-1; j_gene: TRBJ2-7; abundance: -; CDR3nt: TGCGCCAGCAGCCGACAGGGGGCCTACGAGCAGTACTTC; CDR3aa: CASSRQGAYEQYF